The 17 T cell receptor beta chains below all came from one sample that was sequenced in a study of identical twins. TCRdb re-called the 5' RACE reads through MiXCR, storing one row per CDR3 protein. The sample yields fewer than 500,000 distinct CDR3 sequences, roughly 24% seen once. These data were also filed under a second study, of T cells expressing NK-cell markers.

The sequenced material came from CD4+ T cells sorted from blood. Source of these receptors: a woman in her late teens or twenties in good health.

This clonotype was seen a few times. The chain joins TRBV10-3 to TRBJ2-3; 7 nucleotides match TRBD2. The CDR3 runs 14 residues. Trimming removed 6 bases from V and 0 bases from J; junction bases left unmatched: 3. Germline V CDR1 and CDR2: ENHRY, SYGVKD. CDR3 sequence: CAIRSGGSTDTQYF. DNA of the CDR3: TGTGCCATCAGGTCGGGGGGAAGCACAGATACGCAGTATTTT.

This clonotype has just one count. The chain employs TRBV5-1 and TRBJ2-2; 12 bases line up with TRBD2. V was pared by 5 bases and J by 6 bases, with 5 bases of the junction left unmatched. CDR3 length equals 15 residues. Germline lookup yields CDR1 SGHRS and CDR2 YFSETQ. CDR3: CASRPTSGSSGELFF. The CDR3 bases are TGCGCCAGCAGACCGACTAGCGGGAGCTCCGGGGAGCTGTTTTTT.

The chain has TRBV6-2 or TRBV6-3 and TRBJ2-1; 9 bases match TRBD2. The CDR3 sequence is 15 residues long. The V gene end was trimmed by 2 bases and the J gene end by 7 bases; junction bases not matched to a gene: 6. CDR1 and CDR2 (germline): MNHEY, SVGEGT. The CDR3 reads CASSYGSSGENEQFF. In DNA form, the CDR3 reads TGTGCCAGCAGTTACGGGTCTAGCGGGGAGAATGAGCAGTTCTTC.

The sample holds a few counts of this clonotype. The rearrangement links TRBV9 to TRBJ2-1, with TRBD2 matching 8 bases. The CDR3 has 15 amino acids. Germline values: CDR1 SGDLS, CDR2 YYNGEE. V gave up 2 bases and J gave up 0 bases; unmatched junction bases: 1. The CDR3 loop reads CASSVGTSSYNEQFF. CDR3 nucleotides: TGTGCCAGCAGCGTCGGGACTAGCTCCTACAATGAGCAGTTCTTC.

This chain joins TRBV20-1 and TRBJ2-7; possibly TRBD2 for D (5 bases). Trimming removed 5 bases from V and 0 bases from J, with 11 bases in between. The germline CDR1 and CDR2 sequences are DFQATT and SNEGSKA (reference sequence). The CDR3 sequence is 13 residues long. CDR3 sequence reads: CSAADYSSYEQYF. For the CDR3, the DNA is TGCAGTGCTGCCGACTACTCCTCCTACGAGCAGTACTTC.

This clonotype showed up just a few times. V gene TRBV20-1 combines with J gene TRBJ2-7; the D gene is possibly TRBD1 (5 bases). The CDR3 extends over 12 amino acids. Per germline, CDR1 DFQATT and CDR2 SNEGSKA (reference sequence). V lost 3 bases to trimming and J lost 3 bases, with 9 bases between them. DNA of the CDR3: TGCAGTGCTAGTCAGGGCCTCTACGAGCAGTACTTC. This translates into CSASQGLYEQYF.

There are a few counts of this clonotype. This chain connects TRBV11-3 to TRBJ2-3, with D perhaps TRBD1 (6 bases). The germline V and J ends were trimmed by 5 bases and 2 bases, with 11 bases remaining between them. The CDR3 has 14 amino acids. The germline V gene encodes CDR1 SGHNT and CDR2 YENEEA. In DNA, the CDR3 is TGTGCCAGCAGCAGGACAGCCTACACAGATACGCAGTATTTT. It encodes CASSRTAYTDTQYF. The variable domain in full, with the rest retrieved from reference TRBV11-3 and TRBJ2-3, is EAGVVQSPRYKIIEKKQPVAFWCNPISGHNTLYWYLQNLGQGPELLIRYENEEAVDDSQLPKDRFSAERLKGVDSTLKIQPAELGDSAVYLCASSRTAYTDTQYFGPGTRLTVL.

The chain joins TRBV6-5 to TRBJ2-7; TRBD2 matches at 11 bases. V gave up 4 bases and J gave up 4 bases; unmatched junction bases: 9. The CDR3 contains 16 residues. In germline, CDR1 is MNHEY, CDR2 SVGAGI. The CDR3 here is CASSSKLAGVSYEQYF. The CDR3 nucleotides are TGTGCCAGCAGTTCCAAACTAGCGGGAGTTTCTTACGAGCAGTACTTC.

This CDR3 is CAISESTGTSGSGELFF. For the CDR3, the DNA is TGTGCCATCAGTGAGTCGACAGGGACTAGCGGGAGCGGGGAGCTGTTTTTT. This chain uses TRBV10-3 with TRBJ2-2, with TRBD2 matching 14 bases. V gave up 0 bases and J gave up 7 bases; unmatched junction bases: 4. CDR1 and CDR2 (germline): ENHRY, SYGVKD. CDR3 length: 17 residues.

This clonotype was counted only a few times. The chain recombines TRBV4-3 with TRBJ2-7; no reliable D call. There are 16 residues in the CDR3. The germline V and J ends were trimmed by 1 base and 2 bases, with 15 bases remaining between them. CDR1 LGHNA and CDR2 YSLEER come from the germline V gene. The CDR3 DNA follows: TGCGCCAGCAGCCAAGGGGCAGATCTGACCGCCTACGAGCAGTACTTC. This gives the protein CASSQGADLTAYEQYF.

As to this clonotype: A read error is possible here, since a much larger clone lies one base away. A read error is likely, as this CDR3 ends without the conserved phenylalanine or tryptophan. CDR3 sequence: CSVPGQPSYGYTY. The CDR3 DNA follows: TGCAGCGTCCCGGGACAGCCGTCCTATGGCTACACCTAC. The V call is TRBV29-1, the J call TRBJ1-2; 7 bases are a match to TRBD1. CDR1 is SQVTM, CDR2 ANQGSEA, per germline. CDR3 size: 13 residues. Germline trimming cut 6 bases from V and 4 bases from J; bases unmatched to any gene: 8.

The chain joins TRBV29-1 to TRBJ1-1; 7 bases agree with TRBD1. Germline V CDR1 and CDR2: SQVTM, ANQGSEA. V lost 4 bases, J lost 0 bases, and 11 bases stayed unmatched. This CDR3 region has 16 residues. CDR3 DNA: TGCAGCGTTGCGAGACAGGGTCATCCTATGAACACTGAAGCTTTCTTT. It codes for CSVARQGHPMNTEAFF.

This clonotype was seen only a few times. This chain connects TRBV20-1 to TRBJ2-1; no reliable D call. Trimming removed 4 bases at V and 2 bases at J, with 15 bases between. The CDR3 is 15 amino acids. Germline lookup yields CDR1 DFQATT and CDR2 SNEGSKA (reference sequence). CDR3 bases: TGCAGTGCTACGTCGCCCTTTCGGGCCTACAATGAGCAGTTCTTC. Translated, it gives CSATSPFRAYNEQFF.

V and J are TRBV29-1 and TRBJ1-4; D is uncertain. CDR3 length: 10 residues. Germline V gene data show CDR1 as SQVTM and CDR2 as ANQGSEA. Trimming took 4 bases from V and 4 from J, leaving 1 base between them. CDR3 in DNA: TGCAGCGTTGTTAATGAAAAACTGTTTTTT. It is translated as CSVVNEKLFF.

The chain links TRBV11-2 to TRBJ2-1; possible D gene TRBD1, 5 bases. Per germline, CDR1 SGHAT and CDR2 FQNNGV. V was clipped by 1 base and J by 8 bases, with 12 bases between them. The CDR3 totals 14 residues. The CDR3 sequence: CASSLGGSRDEQFF. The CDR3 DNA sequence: TGTGCCAGCAGCTTAGGGGGTAGCAGGGATGAGCAGTTCTTC.

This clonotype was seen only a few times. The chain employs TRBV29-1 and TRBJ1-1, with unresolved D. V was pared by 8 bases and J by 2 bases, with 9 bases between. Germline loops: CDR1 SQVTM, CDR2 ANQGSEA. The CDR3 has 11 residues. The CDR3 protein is CSTQYNTEAFF. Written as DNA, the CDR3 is TGCAGCACCCAATATAACACTGAAGCTTTCTTT. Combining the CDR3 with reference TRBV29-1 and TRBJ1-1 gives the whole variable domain SAVISQKPSRDICQRGTSLTIQCQVDSQVTMMFWYRQQPGQSLTLIATANQGSEATYESGFVIDKFPISRPNLTFSTLTVSNMSPEDSSIYLCSTQYNTEAFFGQGTRLTVV.

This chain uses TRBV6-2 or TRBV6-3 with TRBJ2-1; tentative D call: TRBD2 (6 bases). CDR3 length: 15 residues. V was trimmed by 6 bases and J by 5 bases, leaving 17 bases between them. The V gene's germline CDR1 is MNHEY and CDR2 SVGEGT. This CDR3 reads CASRPPGGTHNEQFF. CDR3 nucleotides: TGTGCCAGCAGGCCCCCCGGCGGGACTCACAATGAGCAGTTCTTC.